This T cell receptor (beta chain) was found in a study of T cells after yellow fever vaccination. Study conclusions and caveats: Among all clonotypes, a small share was observed in both CD4 and CD8 compartments. In post-booster samples, most primary-vaccination clones reappeared (around 95% CD4, around 87% CD8). The secondary response was weaker but peaked faster, day 5 versus 15.

Conversion of TCR transcripts into cDNA relied on 5'RACE template switching, which added a universal primer site and UMIs. TCRdb re-called the 5' RACE reads with MiXCR, one entry per CDR3 protein. The sample has under 700,000 distinct CDR3 sequences, about a sixth seen once. This clonotype was seen a few times. Antigen unknown. The CDR3 totals 16 residues. The V gene lost 6 bases and the J gene lost 3 bases, with 18 bases spanning the gap. The TCR originated in a man between 18 and 35 years old who received the YFV17D yellow fever vaccine. The starting material was PBMCs, obtained 4 to 5 days after the first yellow fever vaccination. The chain couples TRBV12-3 or TRBV12-4 to TRBJ2-1; possibly TRBD1 or TRBD2 for D (7 bases each). The CDR3 here is CASRPGGQLVYNEQFF. The CDR3 coding sequence is TGTGCCAGCAGGCCGGGGGGACAGCTTGTCTACAATGAGCAGTTCTTC.